This TCR beta chain originates from a study of cytotoxic CD8 clonotypes in ibrutinib-treated CLL. Only in-frame clones appear in the TCRdb table, and some are missing; sequencing was by immunoSEQ multiplex PCR. Altogether tens of thousands of clones are present, roughly two thirds being singletons, with the ten largest covering roughly half. The CDR3 extends over 16 amino acids. CDR1 and CDR2 (germline): SGDLS, YYNGEE. The J segment lost 0 bases and the V segment lost 0 bases, leaving 5 bases of the junction unmatched. The material sequenced was PBMCs, taken at disease progression, from a patient treated with ibrutinib. The receptor's source is a human donor with chronic lymphocytic leukemia. The gene calls are TRBV9 and TRBJ1-2, with 7 bases fitting TRBD1. CDR3 sequence reads: CASSVAPGQANYGYTF. The DNA of the CDR3 is TGTGCCAGCAGCGTAGCTCCCGGACAGGCTAACTATGGCTACACCTTC.